This paragraph covers one T cell receptor beta chain sequence. The antigen is not known. Germline CDR1 is SGHAT and CDR2 is FQNNGV. The CDR3 consists of 15 residues. The ends lost 3 bases at V and 5 bases at J; junction bases unmatched: 6. TCRdb called the PCR reads again in MiXCR, with one record for every CDR3 protein. Of over 550,000 distinct CDR3 sequences listed, 25% are singletons. This entry comes from a study of molecular identifiers for immune sequencing clone quantification. Study outcomes and limitations: Clones carrying above 20 RNA copies accounted for over 99% of effector molecules, under 1% in naive cells.

The sequencing sample was made of naive CD8+ T cells from blood, with Jurkat cell RNA spiked in. Subset indicated: FACS-sorted CD8+CD4-CCR7+CD45RA+ naive T cells. V and J are TRBV11-2 and TRBJ2-1, with 8 bases matching TRBD1. This TCR derives from a human donor in good health. Some libraries in this study had Jurkat cell RNA spiked in. The CDR3 nucleotides are TGTGCCAGCAGCTTTGGGACAGGAACGAACAATGAGCAGTTCTTC. It yields the protein CASSFGTGTNNEQFF.